This T cell receptor beta chain was profiled in a study of long-term antiretroviral therapy in people with HIV. Study-level findings and limits: No data were available on ART adherence, viral resistance or therapy changes. When set beside controls, HIV repertoires had CDR3 length ranges that were narrower.

The authors ran the immunoSEQ assay, v3.0, at survey level. Produced via immunoSEQ multiplex PCR; TCRdb's table is partial and in-frame only. The sample contains approximately 25,000 clones, 70% to 85% of which appear only once. Note on this clone: Its antigen is unidentified.

A minimum of one pre-ART and two post-ART PBMC samples existed for each donor. The United States was where all participants with HIV were treated. Sequenced material: unsorted PBMCs, taken 3 years after starting antiretroviral therapy. This clonotype was obtained from a middle-aged man with HIV.

CDR3 amino acids: CASSFGQGGSYEQYF. The CDR3 DNA is TGTGCCAGCAGTTTCGGACAGGGGGGGTCCTACGAGCAGTACTTC. The chain carries TRBV7-2 and TRBJ2-7, with 10 bases that match TRBD1. Looked up from germline, CDR1 is SGHTA and CDR2 is FQGNSA. The CDR3 runs 15 residues. The V and J ends lost 6 bases and 1 base, in that order; junction bases with no gene match: 6.